This TCR beta chain appears in the sequencing data of a study of T cells in women clearing cervical HPV infection. Study observations and caveats: Unknown T-cell numbers per sample may underlie the richness differences.

V was cut by 7 bases and J by 0 bases, with 9 bases left in between. The CDR3 totals 14 residues. Per the germline V gene, CDR1 is SEHNR and CDR2 is FQNEAQ (reference sequence). Turning to this clone: The antigen remains unidentified. The read terminates 3 residues ahead of where the CDR3 ends, so the germline J gene completes it.

This table comes from immunoSEQ multiplex PCR, and its TCRdb copy is limited to in-frame clones, with some not included. Its table records roughly 20,000 clones. Each participant carried one incident cervical HPV16 infection only. Sequenced: blood buffy coat. The chain carries TRBV7-9 and TRBJ2-2; no reliable D call. The receptor was derived from a woman aged 18-70 years with a cervical HPV16 infection that either progressed to CIN3+ or cleared (not recorded which). The sequenced part of the CDR3 DNA is TGTGCCAGCAAAATGGGCGCGAACACCGGGGAG. This encodes CASKMGANTGE. The entire CDR3 sequence reads CASKMGANTGELFF.